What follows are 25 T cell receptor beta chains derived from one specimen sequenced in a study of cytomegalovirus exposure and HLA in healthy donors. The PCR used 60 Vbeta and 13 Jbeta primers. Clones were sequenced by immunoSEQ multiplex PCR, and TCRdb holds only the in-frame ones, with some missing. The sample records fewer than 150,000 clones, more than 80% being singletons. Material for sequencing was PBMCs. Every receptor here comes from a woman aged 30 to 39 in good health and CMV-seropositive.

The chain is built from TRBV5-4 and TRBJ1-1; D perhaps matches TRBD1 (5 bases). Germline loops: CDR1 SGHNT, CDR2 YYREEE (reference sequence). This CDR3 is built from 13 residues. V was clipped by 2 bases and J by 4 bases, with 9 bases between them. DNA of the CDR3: TGTGCCAGCAGCTTCACAGGATTCACTGAAGCTTTCTTT. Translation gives CASSFTGFTEAFF.

The CDR3 region is CASSLALSGTVRTEAFF. The CDR3 nucleotides are TGTGCCAGCAGCTTGGCTCTCTCCGGGACAGTAAGAACTGAAGCTTTCTTT. The chain is built from TRBV5-6 and TRBJ1-1, with 7 nucleotides matching TRBD1. From germline, CDR1 is SGHDT and CDR2 YYEEEE. After removal of 0 bases from V and 5 bases from J, the junction contained 13 bases not matched to a gene. This CDR3 region has 17 residues.

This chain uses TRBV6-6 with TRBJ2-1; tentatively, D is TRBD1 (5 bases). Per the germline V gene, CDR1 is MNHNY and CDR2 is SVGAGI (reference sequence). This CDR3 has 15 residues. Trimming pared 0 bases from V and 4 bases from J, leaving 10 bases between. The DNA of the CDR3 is TGTGCCAGCAGTTACTCTGGAACAGGATACAATGAGCAGTTCTTC. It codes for CASSYSGTGYNEQFF.

The CDR3 DNA sequence: TGCGCCACCCAAGCATTAGACAGTGAAGCTTTCTTT. It translates to CATQALDSEAFF. The V call is TRBV10-2, the J call TRBJ1-1, with a weak D call TRBD1 (5 bases). Trimming pared 10 bases from V and 7 bases from J, leaving 16 bases between. The CDR3 is 12 amino acids. CDR1 is WSHSY and CDR2 is SAAADI in the germline V gene.

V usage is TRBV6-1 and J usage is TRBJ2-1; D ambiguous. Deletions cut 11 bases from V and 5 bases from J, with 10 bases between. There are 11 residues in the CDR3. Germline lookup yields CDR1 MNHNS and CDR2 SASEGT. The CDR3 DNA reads TGTGCCCACAACCTCCACAATGAGCAGTTCTTC. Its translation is CAHNLHNEQFF.

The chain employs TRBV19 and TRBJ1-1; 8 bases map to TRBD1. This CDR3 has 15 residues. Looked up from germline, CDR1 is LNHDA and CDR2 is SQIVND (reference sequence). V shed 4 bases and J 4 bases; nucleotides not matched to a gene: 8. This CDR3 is CASSRGQGIGTEAFF. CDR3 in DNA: TGTGCCAGTAGTAGAGGACAGGGAATAGGCACTGAAGCTTTCTTT.

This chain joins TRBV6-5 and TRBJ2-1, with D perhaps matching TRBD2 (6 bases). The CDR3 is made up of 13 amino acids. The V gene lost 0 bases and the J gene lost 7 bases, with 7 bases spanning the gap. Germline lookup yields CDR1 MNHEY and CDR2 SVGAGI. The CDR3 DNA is TGTGCCAGCAGTTACTCCGCGGGGAATGAGCAGTTCTTC. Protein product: CASSYSAGNEQFF.

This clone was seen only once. CDR3 DNA: TGCGCCAGCAGCTTAGGACAGGGCGCTTCAACTAATGAAAAACTGTTTTTT. This codes for CASSLGQGASTNEKLFF. The chain combines TRBV5-1 with TRBJ1-4; 8 nucleotides line up with TRBD1. The CDR3 runs to 17 residues. Germline CDR1 and CDR2: SGHRS and YFSETQ. Unmatched junction bases numbered 6, after V lost 2 bases and J lost 0 bases.

CDR3 sequence: CASSLGFGDRNQPQHF. CDR3 coding DNA: TGCGCCAGCAGCCTAGGGTTCGGGGACAGGAATCAGCCCCAGCATTTT. The chain combines TRBV5-1 with TRBJ1-5; 8 nucleotides agree with TRBD1. This CDR3 has 16 residues. Germline-derived CDR1 and CDR2 are SGHRS and YFSETQ. V lost 4 bases to trimming and J lost 4 bases; unmatched junction nucleotides: 10.

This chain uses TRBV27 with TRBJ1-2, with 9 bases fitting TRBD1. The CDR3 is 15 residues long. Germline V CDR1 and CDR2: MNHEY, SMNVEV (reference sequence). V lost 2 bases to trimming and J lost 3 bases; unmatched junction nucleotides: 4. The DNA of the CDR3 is TGTGCCAGCAGTTTAATCGGGACAGGGTACTATGGCTACACCTTC. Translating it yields CASSLIGTGYYGYTF.

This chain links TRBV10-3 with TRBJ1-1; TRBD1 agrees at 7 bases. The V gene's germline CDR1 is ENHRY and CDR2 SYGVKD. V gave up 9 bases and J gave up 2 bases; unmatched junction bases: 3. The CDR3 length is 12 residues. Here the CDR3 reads CAIWTGNTEAFF. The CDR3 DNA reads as TGTGCCATTTGGACAGGCAACACTGAAGCTTTCTTT.

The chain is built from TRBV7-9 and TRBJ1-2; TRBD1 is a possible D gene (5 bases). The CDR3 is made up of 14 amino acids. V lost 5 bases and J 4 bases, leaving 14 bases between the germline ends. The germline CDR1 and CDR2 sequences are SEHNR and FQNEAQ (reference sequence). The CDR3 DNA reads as TGTGCCAGCAGCCACCCCGACAGCTTCTATGGCTACACCTTC. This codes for CASSHPDSFYGYTF. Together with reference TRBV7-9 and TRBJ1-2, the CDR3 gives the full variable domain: DTGVSQNPRHKITKRGQNVTFRCDPISEHNRLYWYRQTLGQGPEFLTYFQNEAQLEKSRLLSDRFSAERPKGSFSTLEIQRTEQGDSAMYLCASSHPDSFYGYTFGSGTRLTVV.

DNA for the CDR3: TGTGCCAGCAGGAACGGGGGTAGCGGCTCGGTCGAGCAGTACTTC. It yields the protein CASRNGGSGSVEQYF. The J gene is TRBJ2-7, the V gene TRBV2; the D gene is possibly TRBD2 (6 bases). The CDR3 contains 15 residues. Trimming took 6 bases from V and 6 from J, leaving 21 bases between them. Germline-derived CDR1 and CDR2 are SNHLY and FYNNEI.

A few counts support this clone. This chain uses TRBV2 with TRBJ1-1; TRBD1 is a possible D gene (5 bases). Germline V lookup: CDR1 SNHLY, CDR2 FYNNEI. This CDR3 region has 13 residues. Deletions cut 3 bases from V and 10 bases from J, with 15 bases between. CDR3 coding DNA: TGTGCCAGCAGTGAGGAGGGGAGGCAGATAGCTTTCTTT. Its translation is CASSEEGRQIAFF.

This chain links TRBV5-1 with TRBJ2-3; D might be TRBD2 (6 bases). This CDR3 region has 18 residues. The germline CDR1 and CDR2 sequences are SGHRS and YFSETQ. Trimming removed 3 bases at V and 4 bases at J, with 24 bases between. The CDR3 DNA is TGCGCCAGCAGCTCCCTTAGCGGCAGGGCCCTAGGGGCAGATACGCAGTATTTT. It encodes CASSSLSGRALGADTQYF.

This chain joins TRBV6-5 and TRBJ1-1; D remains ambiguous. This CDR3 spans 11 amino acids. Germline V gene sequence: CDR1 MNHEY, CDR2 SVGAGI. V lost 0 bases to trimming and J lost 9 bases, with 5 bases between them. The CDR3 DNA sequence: TGTGCCAGCAGTTACTCACAGAAAGCTTTCTTT. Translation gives CASSYSQKAFF.

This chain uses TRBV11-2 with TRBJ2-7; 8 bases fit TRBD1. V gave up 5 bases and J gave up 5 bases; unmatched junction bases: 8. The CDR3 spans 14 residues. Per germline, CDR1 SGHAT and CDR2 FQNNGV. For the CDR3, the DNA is TGTGCCAGCAGCCCCTACAGGGGGATCCACGAGCAGTACTTC. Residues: CASSPYRGIHEQYF. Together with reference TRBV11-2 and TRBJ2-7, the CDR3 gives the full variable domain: EAGVAQSPRYKIIEKRQSVAFWCNPISGHATLYWYQQILGQGPKLLIQFQNNGVVDDSQLPKDRFSAERLKGVDSTLKIQPAKLEDSAVYLCASSPYRGIHEQYFGPGTRLTVT.

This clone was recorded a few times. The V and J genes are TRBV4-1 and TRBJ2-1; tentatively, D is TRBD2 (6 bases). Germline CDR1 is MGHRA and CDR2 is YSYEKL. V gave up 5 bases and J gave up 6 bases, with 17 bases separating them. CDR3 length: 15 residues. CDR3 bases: TGCGCCAGCAGCGGGTTCCGGGACTCCCTCAATGAGCAGTTCTTC. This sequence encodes CASSGFRDSLNEQFF.

In DNA, the CDR3 is TGTGCCTGGGGTGCGAGCGGGGGGCCCCAAGAGACCCAGTACTTC. It specifies CAWGASGGPQETQYF. The V gene is TRBV30, the J gene TRBJ2-5; 9 nucleotides agree with TRBD2. CDR3 length: 15 amino acids. V was clipped by 5 bases and J by 1 base; unmatched bases: 8. Germline-derived CDR1 and CDR2 are GTSNPN and SVGIG (reference sequence).

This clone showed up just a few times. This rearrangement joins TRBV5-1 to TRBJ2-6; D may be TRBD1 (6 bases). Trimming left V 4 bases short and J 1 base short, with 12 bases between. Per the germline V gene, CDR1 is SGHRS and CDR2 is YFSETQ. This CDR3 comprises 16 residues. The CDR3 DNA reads TGCGCCAGCAGCCTGACAGGCAGTTCTGGGGCCAACGTCCTGACTTTC. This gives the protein CASSLTGSSGANVLTF.

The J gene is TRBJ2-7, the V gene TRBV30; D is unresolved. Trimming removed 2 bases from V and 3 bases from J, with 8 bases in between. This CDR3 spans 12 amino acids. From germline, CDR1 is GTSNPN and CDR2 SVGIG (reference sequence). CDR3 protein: CAWSMSFYEQYF. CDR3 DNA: TGTGCCTGGAGTATGTCTTTCTACGAGCAGTACTTC.

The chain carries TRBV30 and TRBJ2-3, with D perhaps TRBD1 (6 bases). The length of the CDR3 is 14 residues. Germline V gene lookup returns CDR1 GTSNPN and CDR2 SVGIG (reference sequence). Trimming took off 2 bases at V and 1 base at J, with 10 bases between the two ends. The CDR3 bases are TGTGCCTGGAGTATAAAGGGGGGCACAGATACGCAGTATTTT. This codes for CAWSIKGGTDTQYF. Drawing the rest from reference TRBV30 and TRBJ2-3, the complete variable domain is SQTIHQWPATLVQPVGSPLSLECTVEGTSNPNLYWYRQAAGRGLQLLFYSVGIGQISSEVPQNLSASRPQDRQFILSSKKLLLSDSGFYLCAWSIKGGTDTQYFGPGTRLTVL.

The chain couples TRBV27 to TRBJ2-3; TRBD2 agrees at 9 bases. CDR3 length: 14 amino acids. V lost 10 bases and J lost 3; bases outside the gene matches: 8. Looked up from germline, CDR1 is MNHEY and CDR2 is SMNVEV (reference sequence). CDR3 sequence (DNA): TGTGCCACCCGGCAGACTAGCGGTACAGATACGCAGTATTTT. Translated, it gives CATRQTSGTDTQYF.

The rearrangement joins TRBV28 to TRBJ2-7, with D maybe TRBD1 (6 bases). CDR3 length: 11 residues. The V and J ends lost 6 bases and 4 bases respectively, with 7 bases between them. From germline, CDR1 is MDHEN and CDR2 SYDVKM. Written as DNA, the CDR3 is TGTGCCAGCAGGCAGGGGTACGAGCAGTACTTC. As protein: CASRQGYEQYF.

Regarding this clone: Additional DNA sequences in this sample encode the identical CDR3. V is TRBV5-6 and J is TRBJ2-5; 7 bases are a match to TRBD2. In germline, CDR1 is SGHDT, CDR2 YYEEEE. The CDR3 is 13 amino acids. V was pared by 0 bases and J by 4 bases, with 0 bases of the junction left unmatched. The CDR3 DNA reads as TGTGCCAGCAGCTTGGGGGGGGGAGAGACCCAGTACTTC. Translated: CASSLGGGETQYF. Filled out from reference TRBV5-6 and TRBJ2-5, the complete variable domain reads DAGVTQSPTHLIKTRGQQVTLRCSPKSGHDTVSWYQQALGQGPQFIFQYYEEEERQRGNFPDRFSGHQFPNYSSELNVNALLLGDSALYLCASSLGGGETQYFGPGTRLLVL.